These 2 T cell receptor beta chains were all obtained from the same sample, sequenced in a study of regulatory T cells in long-lasting Graves disease (dated by TCRdb to 2020 to 2023). Interpreted using the paper, the time point label stands for: newly diagnosed GD, antithyroid drugs for less than 3 months. RNA was extracted from PBMCs in TRIzol for both TCR sequencing and RNA sequencing. Preparation of the library involved multiplex PCR. The sequencer listed for this sample is Illumina HiSeq 4000. To build TCR beta libraries, CDR3 regions were amplified by Arm-PCR using iRepertoire HTBI primers. The public reads were reprocessed in TCRdb via fastp at Q25 and MiXCR, keeping in-frame beta chains. Here each entry gathers all rows of one CDR3 protein and keeps the most common genes and DNA. Here the sample has around 250,000 distinct CDR3 sequences; 15% to 20% occur a single time. The top ten constitute around 15% of the sample.

These data were also reused for a study on T cells in Graves' hyperthyroidism and ophthalmopathy.

The specimen was peripheral blood mononuclear cells (PBMCs), collected at new diagnosis, from a patient treated with antithyroid drugs. These TCRs come from a woman aged 25 to 39 with Graves disease. Donor details come from another sample of the same person, matched by shared clones.

In its sample, this clonotype was seen many times. This chain connects TRBV20-1 to TRBJ2-7; 13 bases are a match to TRBD2. Germline CDR1 reads DFQATT; CDR2 reads SNEGSKA (reference sequence). CDR3 size: 15 residues. Losses at the gene ends were 5 bases for V and 2 bases for J; bases not matched to a gene: 6. CDR3 bases: TGCAGTGCTCGACTAGCGGGGGGACCTACCTACGAGCAGTACTTC. Residues: CSARLAGGPTYEQYF.

This clonotype was seen at least ten times. The V and J genes are TRBV5-1 and TRBJ2-1, with 7 bases matching TRBD1. This CDR3 has 16 residues. V dropped 2 bases and J dropped 8; count of bases not matched to a gene: 13. Looked up from germline, CDR1 is SGHRS and CDR2 is YFSETQ. This CDR3 reads CASSLRRQGMFHEQFF. In DNA, the CDR3 is TGCGCCAGCAGCTTAAGACGACAGGGAATGTTCCATGAGCAGTTCTTC.